Listed below are T cell receptor beta chains from one sample, sequenced in a study of blood T cell repertoires in COVID-19. The table came from immunoSEQ multiplex PCR; TCRdb's copy has only in-frame clones and leaves some out. The repertoire holds 300,000 to 350,000 clones, with over 85% as singletons. Sequenced: peripheral blood. Every receptor here comes from a woman aged 60 to 75 with COVID-19, enrolled during active disease. Each CDR3 is given with its conserved first and last residue. Each record gives: V gene, clone size, J gene, D gene, CDR3 protein, CDR3 DNA. The D gene is left open where the match is weak. Clone size is not always given. Where it is, it says once, few, many or a class for expanded clones.

>TRBV5-1|.|TRBJ1-4|.
CASSVQGSNEKLFF
TGCGCCAGCAGCGTACAGGGATCTAATGAAAAACTGTTTTTT
>TRBV5-1|.|TRBJ2-1|.
CASSIDNYNEQFF
TGCGCCAGCAGTATCGACAACTACAATGAGCAGTTCTTC
>TRBV5-6|.|TRBJ2-6|.
CASSLSLRRSGANVLTF
TGTGCCAGCAGCTTATCACTCCGGCGGTCTGGGGCCAACGTCCTGACTTTC
>TRBV19|.|TRBJ1-5|.
CASSIKGGGNQPQHF
TGTGCCAGTAGTATAAAGGGGGGGGGCAATCAGCCCCAGCATTTT
>TRBV4-1|.|TRBJ1-6|.
CASSQGQQGFYNSPLHF
TGCGCCAGCAGCCAAGGGCAACAGGGCTTCTATAATTCACCCCTCCACTTT
>TRBV18|once|TRBJ2-5|TRBD1
CASSPPTGEETQYF
TGTGCCAGCTCACCACCGACAGGGGAAGAGACCCAGTACTTC
>TRBV9|.|TRBJ1-5|.
CARGGGTHQPQHF
TGTGCCCGCGGGGGGGGGACCCATCAGCCCCAGCATTTT
>TRBV30|once|TRBJ1-6|.
CAWTWTVGTIPNSPLHF
TGTGCCTGGACATGGACTGTCGGCACCATACCTAATTCACCCCTCCACTTT
>TRBV28|.|TRBJ2-3|.
CASSLPQGVRGGYTDTQYF
TGTGCCAGCAGTCTCCCCCAAGGTGTGAGGGGGGGTTACACAGATACGCAGTATTTT
>TRBV6-5|.|TRBJ1-2|TRBD1
CASSYSGTGVGYTF
TGTGCCAGCAGTTACTCCGGGACAGGGGTAGGCTACACCTTC
>TRBV5-1|.|TRBJ1-5|TRBD1
CASSTGQGASQPQHF
TGCGCCAGCAGCACCGGACAGGGGGCAAGTCAGCCCCAGCATTTT
>TRBV5-1|.|TRBJ1-2|TRBD1
CASSLGQGIYGYTF
TGCGCCAGCAGCTTGGGACAGGGCATCTATGGCTACACCTTC
>TRBV27|.|TRBJ1-5|TRBD1
CASSLSDRPGEPQHF
TGTGCCAGCAGTTTATCGGACAGGCCTGGGGAGCCCCAGCATTTT
>TRBV4-1|.|TRBJ2-3|.
CASSRLALENTQYF
TGCGCCAGCAGCCGCCTCGCCCTAGAAAACACGCAGTATTTT
>TRBV5-1|.|TRBJ1-1|.
CASSLVAIMNTEAFF
TGCGCCAGCAGCTTGGTAGCGATAATGAACACTGAAGCTTTCTTT
>TRBV7-3|few|TRBJ2-5|.
CASSSPTQSGTQYF
TGTGCCAGCAGCTCCCCGACTCAGTCGGGGACCCAGTACTTC
>TRBV5-6|.|TRBJ2-3|.
CASSAGTPVGTQYF
TGTGCCAGCAGCGCAGGGACACCCGTGGGTACGCAGTATTTT
>TRBV9|.|TRBJ1-3|.
CASSMQGTRTGNTIYF
TGTGCCAGCAGCATGCAAGGGACTCGTACTGGAAACACCATATATTTT
>TRBV19|.|TRBJ1-2|TRBD1
CASASGQGSRGYTF
TGTGCCAGTGCCTCGGGACAGGGGTCGCGAGGCTACACCTTC
>TRBV11-2|.|TRBJ2-3|TRBD2
CASSYGGWTDTQYF
TGTGCCAGCAGCTACGGGGGGTGGACAGATACGCAGTATTTT
>TRBV18|.|TRBJ2-7|.
CASSPTLSVGYEQYF
TGTGCCAGCTCACCAACCCTCTCGGTTGGCTACGAGCAGTACTTC
>TRBV2|.|TRBJ2-7|TRBD1
CASRTGENEQYF
TGTGCCAGCAGAACAGGGGAAAACGAGCAGTACTTC